The sequence of this T cell receptor (beta chain) was determined in a study of identical twins. This clonotype showed up many times. Germline V gene sequence: CDR1 MNHEY, CDR2 SMNVEV (reference sequence). V dropped 8 bases and J dropped 1 base, with 11 bases sitting between them. The CDR3 extends over 13 amino acids. Each CDR3 protein gets one entry after TCRdb re-called the 5' RACE reads with MiXCR. The sample has 1,800,000 or so distinct CDR3 sequences; roughly 35% are singletons. The J gene is TRBJ1-2, the V gene TRBV27, with D possibly TRBD1 on 5 matching bases. The sequence came from a newborn girl in good health. Sample: cord blood. The CDR3 DNA reads as TGTGCCAGCTCCAGAAGGGGTAACTATGGCTACACCTTC. This encodes CASSRRGNYGYTF.